This is a list of T cell receptor beta chains from one sample in a study of cytomegalovirus exposure and HLA in healthy donors. Sequencing used immunoSEQ multiplex PCR; TCRdb keeps in-frame clones, though not all of them. The sample comprises 140,000 to 150,000 clones, roughly 80% of which are singletons, and 3.5% to 5.5% rests with the top ten. The sample comprised PBMCs. The origin of the receptors is a woman in her thirties or forties in good health and CMV-seropositive. Each CDR3 is given with its conserved first and last residue. The D gene is left open where the match is weak. Clone size is not always given. Where it is, it says once, few, many or a class for expanded clones.

j_gene	abundance	d_gene	v_gene	CDR3aa	CDR3nt
TRBJ2-3	NA	TRBD2	TRBV7-2	CASSLLTTSRGRGDTQYF	TGTGCCAGCAGCCTACTAACGACTAGCCGGGGTCGCGGAGATACGCAGTATTTT
TRBJ2-1	NA	NA	TRBV19	CASSMAGGSYNEQFF	TGTGCCAGTAGTATGGCCGGGGGCTCCTACAATGAGCAGTTCTTC
TRBJ2-7	NA	TRBD2	TRBV6-5	CASSYSVGLGFGEQYF	TGTGCCAGCAGTTACTCGGTCGGACTAGGCTTTGGGGAGCAGTACTTC
TRBJ2-1	few	TRBD2	TRBV5-4	CASRDGLAGRDEQFF	TGTGCCAGCAGGGACGGACTAGCGGGGAGGGATGAGCAGTTCTTC
TRBJ2-3	NA	NA	TRBV6-1	CASSDRGGTDTQYF	TGTGCCAGCAGTGACAGGGGGGGCACAGATACGCAGTATTTT
TRBJ1-2	NA	NA	TRBV28	CASSDSGGFYGYTF	TGTGCCAGCAGTGACTCGGGGGGGTTCTATGGCTACACCTTC
TRBJ1-1	NA	NA	TRBV27	CASSPRVATEAFF	TGTGCCAGCAGTCCCAGGGTCGCGACTGAAGCTTTCTTT
TRBJ2-2	NA	NA	TRBV5-8	CASSPPVYTGELFF	TGTGCCAGCAGCCCCCCCGTTTACACCGGGGAGCTGTTTTTT
TRBJ2-1	few	NA	TRBV27	CASSPRHRFNEQFF	TGTGCCAGCAGTCCCCGACACAGGTTCAATGAGCAGTTCTTC
TRBJ1-5	NA	NA	TRBV19	CAGRQGNQPQHF	TGTGCCGGCCGACAGGGCAATCAGCCCCAGCATTTT
TRBJ1-3	once	NA	TRBV18	CASSPNNGNTIYF	TGTGCCAGCTCACCAAACAATGGAAACACCATATATTTT
TRBJ2-7	NA	NA	TRBV7-8	CASSEEGLSYEQYF	TGTGCCAGCAGCGAGGAGGGACTTTCCTACGAGCAGTACTTC
TRBJ1-6	few	NA	TRBV10-2	CASSVSQSPLHF	TGCGCCAGCAGTGTAAGCCAATCACCCCTCCACTTT
TRBJ2-3	NA	TRBD2	TRBV5-1	CASSLSLAGVWTDTQYF	TGCGCCAGCAGCTTGAGTCTAGCGGGAGTATGGACAGATACGCAGTATTTT
TRBJ2-5	NA	NA	TRBV7-9	CASSLGFRGEAETQYF	TGTGCCAGCAGCTTAGGGTTCAGGGGCGAGGCAGAGACCCAGTACTTC
TRBJ2-3	NA	TRBD2	TRBV5-8	CASSWEGSYTDTQYF	TGTGCCAGCAGCTGGGAGGGTTCCTACACAGATACGCAGTATTTT
TRBJ1-6	NA	TRBD1	TRBV10-3	CAIGQGKNSPLHF	TGTGCCATCGGACAGGGGAAGAATTCACCCCTCCACTTT
TRBJ2-7	NA	TRBD1	TRBV5-1	CASSLGQGFSYEQYF	TGCGCCAGCAGCCTGGGACAGGGGTTTTCCTACGAGCAGTACTTC
TRBJ2-7	NA	NA	TRBV6-1	CASSELLPPGQYF	TGTGCCAGCAGTGAACTACTACCACCCGGGCAGTACTTC